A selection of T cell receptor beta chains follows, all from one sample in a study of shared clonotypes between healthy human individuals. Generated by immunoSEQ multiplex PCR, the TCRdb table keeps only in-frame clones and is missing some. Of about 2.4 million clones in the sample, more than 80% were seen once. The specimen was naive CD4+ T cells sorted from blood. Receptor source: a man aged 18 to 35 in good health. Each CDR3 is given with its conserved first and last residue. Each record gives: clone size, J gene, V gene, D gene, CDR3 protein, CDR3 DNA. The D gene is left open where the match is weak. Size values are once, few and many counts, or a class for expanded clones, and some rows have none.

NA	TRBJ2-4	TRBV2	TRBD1	CASRKPGQGALNIQYF	TGTGCCAGCAGAAAACCGGGACAGGGGGCGTTGAACATTCAGTACTTC
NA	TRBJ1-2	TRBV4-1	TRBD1	CASSGGQGGFYGYTF	TGCGCCAGCAGCGGAGGACAGGGGGGATTCTATGGCTACACCTTC
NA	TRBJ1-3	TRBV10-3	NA	CAIGEPFSRNNFSGNTIYF	TGTGCCATCGGGGAGCCTTTCAGTCGTAATAATTTTTCTGGAAACACCATATATTTT
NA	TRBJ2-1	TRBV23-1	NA	CASSHLRRPSGNEQFF	TGCGCCAGCAGTCACCTAAGACGGCCCTCCGGGAATGAGCAGTTCTTC
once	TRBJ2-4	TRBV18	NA	CASSPREENIQYF	TGTGCCAGCTCACCACGGGAAGAAAACATTCAGTACTTC
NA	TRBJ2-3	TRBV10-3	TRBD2	CAISESVAGARTDTQYF	TGTGCCATCAGTGAGTCGGTAGCGGGAGCCCGCACAGATACGCAGTATTTT
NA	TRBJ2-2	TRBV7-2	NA	CASRRARGGTGELFF	TGTGCCAGCAGACGGGCCAGGGGAGGGACCGGGGAGCTGTTTTTT
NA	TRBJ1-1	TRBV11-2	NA	CASSDIRHNTEAFF	TGTGCCAGCAGCGACATCCGACACAACACTGAAGCTTTCTTT
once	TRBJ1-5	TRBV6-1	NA	CASSENRERGYSNQPQHF	TGTGCCAGCAGCGAAAACAGGGAGAGAGGGTATAGCAATCAGCCCCAGCATTTT
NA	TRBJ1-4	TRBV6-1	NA	CASSEAWTGGRGKLFF	TGTGCCAGCAGTGAAGCATGGACGGGGGGGCGCGGGAAACTGTTTTTT
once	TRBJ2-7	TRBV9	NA	CASSVGVDSSYEQYF	TGTGCCAGCAGCGTAGGAGTGGACAGCTCCTACGAGCAGTACTTC
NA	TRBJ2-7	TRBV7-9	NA	CASSIESLEQYF	TGTGCCAGCAGCATCGAGTCTCTCGAGCAGTACTTC
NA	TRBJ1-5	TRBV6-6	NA	CASSQTGWQPQHF	TGTGCCAGCAGTCAGACGGGGTGGCAGCCCCAGCATTTT
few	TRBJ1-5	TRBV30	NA	CAWSVPGAPMHF	TGTGCCTGGAGTGTACCGGGGGCTCCCATGCATTTT
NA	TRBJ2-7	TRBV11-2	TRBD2	CASSSGLAYEQYF	TGTGCCAGCAGCTCGGGACTAGCCTACGAGCAGTACTTC
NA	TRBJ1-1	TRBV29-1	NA	CSVQKGLMSEAFF	TGCAGCGTTCAAAAGGGGTTGATGTCTGAAGCTTTCTTT
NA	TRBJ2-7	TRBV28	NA	CARPGVLRARRVYSYEQYF	TGTGCCCGCCCCGGGGTTTTACGGGCGAGGAGGGTGTATTCCTACGAGCAGTACTTC
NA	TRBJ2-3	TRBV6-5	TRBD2	CASRPLAGGTDTQYF	TGTGCCAGCAGACCCTTAGCGGGGGGCACAGATACGCAGTATTTT
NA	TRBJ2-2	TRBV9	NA	CASSVPGELFF	TGTGCCAGCAGCGTCCCCGGGGAGCTGTTTTTT
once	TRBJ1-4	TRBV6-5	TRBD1	CASKGALSNEKLFF	TGTGCCAGTAAGGGGGCTCTGAGTAATGAAAAACTGTTTTTT
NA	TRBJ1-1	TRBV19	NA	CASSRGGTQVNTEAFF	TGTGCCAGTAGTAGGGGTGGGACACAGGTGAACACTGAAGCTTTCTTT
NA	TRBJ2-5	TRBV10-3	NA	CAISESGETQYF	TGTGCCATCAGTGAGTCGGGGGAGACCCAGTACTTC
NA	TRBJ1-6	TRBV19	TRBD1	CASSTTGVNSPLHF	TGTGCCAGTAGTACGACAGGGGTTAATTCACCCCTCCACTTT
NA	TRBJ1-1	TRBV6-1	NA	CASSGHIRGSLMNTEAFF	TGTGCCAGCAGTGGCCACATCAGGGGATCGTTAATGAACACTGAAGCTTTCTTT
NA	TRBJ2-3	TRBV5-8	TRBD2	CASSRLAGGRDTQYF	TGTGCCAGCAGCCGACTAGCGGGGGGCAGGGATACGCAGTATTTT
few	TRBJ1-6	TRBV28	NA	CASSISRGNSPLHF	TGTGCCAGCAGCATTTCGAGGGGGAATTCACCCCTCCACTTT
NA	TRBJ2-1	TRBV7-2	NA	CASSFEGAYNEQFF	TGTGCCAGCAGCTTCGAGGGAGCCTACAATGAGCAGTTCTTC
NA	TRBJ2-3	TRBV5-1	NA	CASSSNPGTTDTQYF	TGCGCCAGCAGCTCGAACCCCGGGACAACAGACACGCAGTATTTT
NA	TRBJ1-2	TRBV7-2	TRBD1	CASSLRGTESYGYTF	TGTGCCAGCAGCTTACGGGGGACAGAAAGCTATGGCTACACCTTC
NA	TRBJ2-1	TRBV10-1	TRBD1	CASSGQGISLNEQFF	TGCGCCAGCAGTGGACAGGGAATTTCTTTAAATGAGCAGTTCTTC
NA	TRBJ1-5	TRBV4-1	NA	CASSQEYRGNQPQHF	TGCGCCAGCAGCCAAGAGTACAGGGGCAATCAGCCCCAGCATTTT
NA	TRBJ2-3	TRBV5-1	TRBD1	CASSPGQGADTQYF	TGCGCCAGCAGCCCCGGACAGGGGGCGGATACGCAGTATTTT
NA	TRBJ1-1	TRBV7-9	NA	CASSLDVNTEAFF	TGTGCCAGCAGCTTGGACGTGAACACTGAAGCTTTCTTT
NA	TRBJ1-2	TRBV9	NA	CASSLGGSYGYTF	TGTGCCAGCAGCCTCGGGGGGTCCTATGGCTACACCTTC
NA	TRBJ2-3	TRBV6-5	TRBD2	CASSYRVTSRDTQYF	TGTGCCAGCAGTTACAGGGTGACTAGCCGGGATACGCAGTATTTT
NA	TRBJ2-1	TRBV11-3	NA	CASSLARAGGMNEQFF	TGTGCCAGCAGCTTAGCGCGGGCCGGAGGAATGAATGAGCAGTTCTTC
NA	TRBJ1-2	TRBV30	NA	CAWRSDRNYGYTF	TGTGCCTGGAGGTCCGACAGGAACTATGGCTACACCTTC
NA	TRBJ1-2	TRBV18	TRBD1	CASSLIGTDGGYTF	TGTGCCAGCTCACTAATAGGGACAGATGGTGGCTACACCTTC
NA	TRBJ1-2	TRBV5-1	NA	CASSSGQSYGYTF	TGCGCCAGCAGCTCTGGACAGTCCTATGGCTACACCTTC
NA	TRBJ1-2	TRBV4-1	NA	CASSPEAPGTTNYGYTF	TGCGCCAGCAGCCCCGAGGCTCCCGGGACCACAAACTATGGCTACACCTTC
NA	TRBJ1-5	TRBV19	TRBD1	CASRLNGGGESQPQHF	TGTGCCAGTAGGTTAAACGGAGGGGGCGAAAGTCAGCCCCAGCATTTT
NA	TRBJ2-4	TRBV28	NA	CASSPSPGVGAKNIQYF	TGTGCCAGCAGTCCCTCACCTGGGGTAGGAGCCAAAAACATTCAGTACTTC
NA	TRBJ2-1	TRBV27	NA	CASSQISRHNNEQFF	TGTGCCAGCTCTCAGATATCCCGACACAACAATGAGCAGTTCTTC
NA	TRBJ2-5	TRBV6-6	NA	CASSPGLVETQYF	TGTGCCAGCAGTCCTGGACTGGTAGAGACCCAGTACTTC
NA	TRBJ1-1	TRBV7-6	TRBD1	CASSFLQGKNTEAFF	TGTGCCAGCAGCTTTCTACAGGGGAAGAACACTGAAGCTTTCTTT
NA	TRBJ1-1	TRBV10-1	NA	CASIPSLGAGGHGEAFF	TGCGCCAGCATCCCTTCGTTGGGGGCGGGAGGCCACGGAGAAGCTTTCTTT
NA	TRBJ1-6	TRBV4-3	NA	CASSRGLTSNSPLHF	TGCGCCAGCAGCCGCGGCCTAACCTCTAATTCACCCCTCCACTTT
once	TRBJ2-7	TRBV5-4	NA	CASSLGLFGSYEQYF	TGTGCCAGCAGCTTGGGGCTTTTCGGCTCCTACGAGCAGTACTTC
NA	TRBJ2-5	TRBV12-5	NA	CASGSGETQYF	TGTGCTAGTGGGTCAGGAGAGACCCAGTACTTC
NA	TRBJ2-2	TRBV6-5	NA	CASSRTTGNTGELFF	TGTGCCAGCAGCCGAACGACAGGGAACACCGGGGAGCTGTTTTTT
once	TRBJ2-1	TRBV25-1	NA	CASSEYTGSSSYNEQFF	TGTGCCAGCAGTGAATATACCGGCTCCAGCTCCTACAATGAGCAGTTCTTC
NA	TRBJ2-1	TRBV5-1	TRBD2	CASSSPGLAGVYNEQFF	TGCGCCAGCAGCTCCCCGGGACTAGCGGGAGTCTACAATGAGCAGTTCTTC
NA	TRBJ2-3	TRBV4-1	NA	CASSLLGLATDTQYF	TGCGCCAGCAGCCTTCTAGGGCTAGCGACAGATACGCAGTATTTT
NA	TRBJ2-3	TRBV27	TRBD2	CASSARLAMATDTQYF	TGTGCCAGCAGCGCTCGACTAGCGATGGCCACAGATACGCAGTATTTT
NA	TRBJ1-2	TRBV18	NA	CASSPPAGTNYGYTF	TGTGCCAGCTCACCACCTGCTGGGACAAACTATGGCTACACCTTC